The present T cell receptor (beta chain) was sequenced within a study of T-cell reconstitution after alpha-beta-depleted transplantation in children. Study-level results: By one year post-transplant, T-cell counts and diversity largely arose from T cells that were newly produced.

This CDR3 has 14 residues. V dropped 3 bases and J dropped 4 bases, with 13 bases sitting between them. Germline CDR1 SGHDT, CDR2 YYEEEE. A library of TCRbeta sequences, prepared with unique molecular identifiers, was generated. TCRdb called the PCR reads again in MiXCR, with one record for every CDR3 protein. This repertoire shows around 300,000 distinct CDR3 sequences, around 25% found once; its top ten account for 9.5% to 12%. This clonotype showed up just a few times. Its cognate antigen is unknown. This chain links TRBV5-6 with TRBJ2-5; tentatively, D is TRBD1 (6 bases). Here the sequenced sample was PBMCs, mostly from graft donor cells, taken 180 days after TCRalphabeta/CD19-depleted stem cell transplant. The TCR was taken from a male patient aged 10 to 17 who had a stem cell transplant for acute lymphoblastic leukemia, so the T cells may come from the graft donor. The CDR3 bases are TGTGCCAGCAGCTGTCGACAGGCGGGAGAGACCCAGTACTTC. Translating it yields CASSCRQAGETQYF.